The source of this TCR beta chain is a study of T cells after somatic rescue of genetic block. The method was immunoSEQ multiplex PCR; TCRdb's version includes in-frame clones alone and lacks a portion of them. The data hold more than 9,500 clones, with roughly 70% observed a single time. The CDR3 extends over 17 amino acids. Germline V CDR1 and CDR2: SGHAT, FQNNGV. Deletions cut 0 bases from V and 5 bases from J, with 19 bases between. The genes are TRBV11-2 and TRBJ1-2, with unresolved D. The source of this sequence is a boy aged 10-17 years. Sequences were obtained from peripheral blood mononuclear cells (PBMCs). The DNA of the CDR3 is TGTGCCAGCAGCTTAGATCACGGGCCCCTCGAATCTTATGGCTACACCTTC. It specifies CASSLDHGPLESYGYTF.